The rows below give T cell receptor beta chains drawn from one sample of a study of radiotherapy plus CTLA-4 blockade in lung cancer. TCRdb's table, derived via immunoSEQ multiplex PCR, lists solely in-frame clones and lacks some. The sample yields around 45,000 clones, about 70% seen once. Here the sequenced sample was peripheral blood, taken from a patient treated with radiotherapy plus ipilimumab. Receptors originate from a human donor with non-small cell lung cancer who had a partial response to radiotherapy plus ipilimumab. Each CDR3 is given with its conserved first and last residue. D genes are given only for firm matches. Some rows have no size entry. The others give once, few or many, or a class for an expanded clone.

d_call cdr3_length clone_size j_call v_call cdr3_aa cdr3_nt
TRBD2 16 NA TRBJ2-1 TRBV19 CASSTIASGPYNEQFF TGTGCCAGTAGCACTATCGCTAGCGGCCCCTACAATGAGCAGTTCTTC
TRBD1 15 NA TRBJ2-1 TRBV7-9 CASSLLTGGRYEQFF TGTGCCAGCAGCTTACTGACAGGGGGCAGGTATGAGCAGTTCTTC
TRBD1 13 NA TRBJ2-5 TRBV7-3 CASSSDREETQYF TGTGCCAGCAGCTCCGACAGGGAAGAGACCCAGTACTTC
NA 12 NA TRBJ1-1 TRBV18 CASSSTGTEAFF TGTGCCAGCTCATCGACGGGAACTGAAGCTTTCTTT
TRBD2 14 NA TRBJ2-3 TRBV7-9 CASSWGGETDTQYF TGTGCCAGCAGCTGGGGGGGGGAGACAGATACGCAGTATTTT
TRBD1 13 NA TRBJ2-7 TRBV5-8 CASSKTGLYEQYF TGTGCCAGCAGCAAGACAGGGCTCTACGAGCAGTACTTC
TRBD2 16 few TRBJ2-1 TRBV7-7 CASSRGEAGGYNEQFF TGTGCTAGCAGCCGAGGGGAAGCGGGGGGTTACAATGAGCAGTTCTTC
NA 13 NA TRBJ1-5 TRBV7-8 CASSTPGSQPQHF TGTGCCAGCAGCACACCGGGGAGTCAGCCCCAGCATTTT
NA 13 NA TRBJ1-4 TRBV29-1 CSVVNRINEKLFF TGCAGCGTTGTCAACAGGATTAATGAAAAACTGTTTTTT
NA 12 NA TRBJ1-5 TRBV19 CASSIRYQPQHF TGTGCCAGTAGTATACGTTATCAGCCCCAGCATTTT
NA 14 NA TRBJ1-1 TRBV11-2 CASSLDRLNTEAFF TGTGCCAGCAGCTTAGACAGGTTGAACACTGAAGCTTTCTTT
TRBD2 16 NA TRBJ2-1 TRBV5-1 CASSLLAGSSYNEQFF TGCGCCAGCAGCCTACTAGCGGGGAGCTCCTACAATGAGCAGTTCTTC
NA 15 many TRBJ1-1 TRBV19 CASSIGEIRNTEAFF TGTGCCAGTAGTATAGGGGAGATCCGGAACACTGAAGCTTTCTTT
NA 10 NA TRBJ1-1 TRBV20-1 CSAGRSGAFF TGCAGTGCCGGTAGATCCGGAGCTTTCTTT
TRBD2 13 once TRBJ2-5 TRBV19 CATSDGGQETQYF TGTGCCACCTCGGACGGGGGGCAAGAGACCCAGTACTTC
NA 13 NA TRBJ2-7 TRBV7-8 CASSLGLGYEQYF TGCGCCAGCAGCTTAGGCCTCGGGTACGAGCAGTACTTC
TRBD1 14 NA TRBJ2-1 TRBV15 CATSRGGQEHEQFF TGTGCCACCAGCAGAGGGGGACAGGAACATGAGCAGTTCTTC
NA 13 NA TRBJ1-1 TRBV7-2 CASSLSSGTEAFF TGTGCCAGCAGCTTAAGTAGTGGCACTGAAGCTTTCTTT
TRBD2 13 many TRBJ2-1 TRBV7-3 CASSPLPSGEQFF TGTGCCAGCAGCCCCCTGCCTAGCGGGGAGCAGTTCTTC
TRBD2 17 NA TRBJ2-2 TRBV4-2 CASSQRTSGGVTGELFF TGTGCCAGCAGCCAACGGACTAGCGGGGGGGTTACCGGGGAGCTGTTTTTT
NA 14 few TRBJ1-5 TRBV19 CASSIDRLDQPQHF TGTGCCAGTAGTATCGACAGGTTGGATCAGCCCCAGCATTTT
TRBD1 15 few TRBJ2-7 TRBV7-9 CASSSPGTALYEQYF TGTGCCAGCAGCTCCCCAGGGACAGCCCTCTACGAGCAGTACTTC
NA 12 NA TRBJ1-5 TRBV25-1 CASREGNQPQHF TGTGCCAGCAGGGAGGGGAATCAGCCCCAGCATTTT
NA 12 few TRBJ2-7 TRBV7-9 CASSLADNEQYF TGTGCCAGCAGCTTAGCCGACAACGAGCAGTACTTC
TRBD1 15 NA TRBJ2-5 TRBV7-2 CASSGRDRRQETQYF TGTGCCAGCAGCGGCCGGGACAGACGACAAGAGACCCAGTACTTC
TRBD2 16 NA TRBJ2-5 TRBV2 CASRVRTSGYQETQYF TGTGCCAGCCGGGTCCGGACTAGCGGTTACCAAGAGACCCAGTACTTC
NA 14 NA TRBJ2-3 TRBV27 CASSFREPRDTQYF TGTGCCAGCAGTTTCCGGGAGCCAAGAGATACGCAGTATTTT
TRBD1 17 few TRBJ1-1 TRBV7-9 CASTDPGQGLGGTEAFF TGTGCCAGCACGGATCCGGGACAGGGTCTAGGGGGGACTGAAGCTTTCTTT
NA 14 few TRBJ1-1 TRBV27 CASRGMLPTNEAFF TGTGCCAGCCGGGGGATGCTACCCACCAACGAAGCTTTCTTT
NA 24 once TRBJ1-1 TRBV23-1 CASSQSFTLSLFRRTAFLNTEAFF TGCGCCAGCAGTCAATCCTTCACGTTATCACTTTTCCGCAGGACAGCCTTTTTGAACACTGAAGCTTTCTTT
TRBD1 14 few TRBJ1-5 TRBV7-9 CASSLAGGYQPQHF TGTGCCAGCAGCTTAGCAGGGGGCTATCAGCCCCAGCATTTT
NA 14 few TRBJ2-2 TRBV30 CAWSLVVRTGELFF TGTGCCTGGAGTTTAGTAGTCAGGACCGGGGAGCTGTTTTTT
NA 16 few TRBJ2-1 TRBV12-1 CASSVERSSSYNEQFF TGTGCCAGCAGCGTGGAGCGGAGCTCCTCCTACAATGAGCAGTTCTTC
NA 12 NA TRBJ1-2 TRBV7-2 CASSPGQYGYTF TGTGCCAGCAGCCCTGGACAATATGGCTACACCTTC
TRBD1 12 NA TRBJ2-7 TRBV6-4 CARGTGGAEQYF TGTGCCAGGGGGACAGGGGGTGCCGAGCAGTACTTC
TRBD1 16 once TRBJ1-5 TRBV7-3 CASSSGTGTHNQPQHF TGTGCCAGCAGCTCGGGGACAGGGACTCACAATCAGCCCCAGCATTTT
TRBD1 16 NA TRBJ2-3 TRBV5-4 CASSLRMTGGADTQYF TGTGCCAGCAGCTTGAGGATGACAGGGGGCGCAGATACGCAGTATTTT
TRBD1 15 NA TRBJ1-1 TRBV18 CASSPGQGMNTEAFF TGTGCCAGCTCACCGGGACAGGGGATGAACACTGAAGCTTTCTTT
NA 13 NA TRBJ1-1 TRBV2 CASSPLHEPEAFF TGTGCCAGCAGCCCCCTTCACGAGCCTGAAGCTTTCTTT
NA 14 NA TRBJ2-7 TRBV5-1 CASSFGGHSYEQYF TGCGCCAGCAGCTTCGGGGGTCACTCCTACGAGCAGTACTTC
NA 12 NA TRBJ2-7 TRBV2 CASLRQATEQYF TGTGCCAGCTTGAGGCAAGCTACCGAGCAGTACTTC
TRBD1 13 NA TRBJ2-5 TRBV27 CASRRQGGETQYF TGTGCCAGCAGGAGACAGGGGGGAGAGACCCAGTACTTC
TRBD1 15 NA TRBJ1-5 TRBV5-8 CASSPWTGDNQPQHF TGTGCCAGCAGCCCCTGGACAGGTGACAATCAGCCCCAGCATTTT
TRBD1 12 once TRBJ2-7 TRBV29-1 CSVGGQGGEQYF TGCAGCGTTGGGGGACAGGGGGGCGAGCAGTACTTC
TRBD2 15 NA TRBJ2-5 TRBV9 CASSAEAGGGEAQYF TGTGCCAGCAGCGCCGAAGCGGGAGGGGGCGAGGCCCAGTACTTC
TRBD2 14 few TRBJ2-7 TRBV6-5 CASKPLGDYYEQYF TGTGCCAGCAAACCACTAGGGGACTACTACGAGCAGTACTTC
TRBD2 14 NA TRBJ2-3 TRBV10-3 CAILAGGRGGTQYF TGTGCCATTCTCGCGGGAGGGCGAGGGGGTACGCAGTATTTT
TRBD1 11 NA TRBJ1-1 TRBV30 CAWQGDTEAFF TGTGCCTGGCAGGGGGACACTGAAGCTTTCTTT
NA 12 NA TRBJ1-1 TRBV30 CAWIGERTEAFF TGTGCCTGGATTGGGGAGAGGACTGAAGCTTTCTTT
TRBD1 14 few TRBJ1-2 TRBV19 CASSTTTGESGYTF TGTGCCAGTAGTACCACGACAGGGGAAAGTGGCTACACCTTC
NA 17 NA TRBJ2-7 TRBV5-8 CATQTLQGELAVYEQYF TGTGCCACCCAAACCCTCCAGGGGGAACTAGCGGTCTACGAGCAGTACTTC
NA 13 NA TRBJ2-2 TRBV6-4 CASSSTDTGELFF TGTGCCAGCAGTTCGACAGACACCGGGGAGCTGTTTTTT